Listed below are T cell receptor beta chains from one sample, sequenced in a study of T-cell reconstitution after alpha-beta-depleted transplantation in children. One entry per CDR3 protein results from TCRdb running MiXCR on the PCR reads. Among about 340,000 distinct CDR3 sequences listed, about 9.3% were seen once. This sample comprised PBMCs from the stem cell graft donor, obtained from the stem cell graft. These receptors originate from a human donor who donated a stem cell graft to a child with acute lymphoblastic leukemia. Each CDR3 is given with its conserved first and last residue. Each record gives: J gene, clone size, D gene, V gene, CDR3 DNA, CDR3 protein. A D gene is named only where the DNA matches it firmly. Size tells how often a clone was seen (once, few, many) or the class of an expanded clone, and some rows leave it out.

j_call: TRBJ1-6
clone_size: NA
d_call: NA
v_call: TRBV6-4
cdr3_nt: TGTGCCAGCAGTGAATCTTCCCGAGGTTCACCCCTCCACTTT
cdr3_aa: CASSESSRGSPLHF

j_call: TRBJ2-1
clone_size: few
d_call: TRBD2
v_call: TRBV4-3
cdr3_nt: TGCGCCAGCAGCCAAGTAGCGGGCGAGGATGAGCAGTTCTTC
cdr3_aa: CASSQVAGEDEQFF

j_call: TRBJ1-1
clone_size: NA
d_call: NA
v_call: TRBV7-9
cdr3_nt: TGTGCCAGCAGCATTCAGGGAGGGATGAACACTGAAGCTTTCTTT
cdr3_aa: CASSIQGGMNTEAFF

j_call: TRBJ2-2
clone_size: few
d_call: TRBD1
v_call: TRBV28
cdr3_nt: TGTGCCAGCAGCCCTCAGGGGGTGGTCGGGGAGCTGTTTTTT
cdr3_aa: CASSPQGVVGELFF

j_call: TRBJ2-1
clone_size: NA
d_call: NA
v_call: TRBV7-6
cdr3_nt: TGTGCCAGCAGCTTAGAGGCCGAGGGAAATGAGCAGTTCTTC
cdr3_aa: CASSLEAEGNEQFF

j_call: TRBJ2-1
clone_size: NA
d_call: TRBD1
v_call: TRBV5-1
cdr3_nt: TGCGCCAGCAGCTTGTTAACCGGGACAGGGTTGGGCAATGAGCAGTTCTTC
cdr3_aa: CASSLLTGTGLGNEQFF

j_call: TRBJ2-7
clone_size: NA
d_call: TRBD2
v_call: TRBV9
cdr3_nt: TGTGCCAGCAGCGTAGAGGCGGGAGCGAGCTACGAGCAGTACTTC
cdr3_aa: CASSVEAGASYEQYF

j_call: TRBJ1-2
clone_size: few
d_call: TRBD1
v_call: TRBV29-1
cdr3_nt: TGCAGCGTTGACACAGGGGTCGTTGGCTACACCTTC
cdr3_aa: CSVDTGVVGYTF

j_call: TRBJ2-7
clone_size: NA
d_call: TRBD1
v_call: TRBV7-6
cdr3_nt: TGTGCCAGCAGCTTAGCCCCCTCCGGACAGGGCGGACTTAGCTACGAGCAGTACTTC
cdr3_aa: CASSLAPSGQGGLSYEQYF

j_call: TRBJ2-7
clone_size: few
d_call: NA
v_call: TRBV20-1
cdr3_nt: TGCAGTGCTACTCGGACGGGAAGTTCCTACGAGCAGTACTTC
cdr3_aa: CSATRTGSSYEQYF

j_call: TRBJ1-2
clone_size: NA
d_call: NA
v_call: TRBV6-5
cdr3_nt: TGTGCCAGCAGTTACCCCCTTCTCGGAGGGGCTGGCTACACCTTC
cdr3_aa: CASSYPLLGGAGYTF

j_call: TRBJ2-2
clone_size: few
d_call: NA
v_call: TRBV6-1
cdr3_nt: TGTGCCAGCATCACAGGGTCCGGGGAGCTGTTTTTT
cdr3_aa: CASITGSGELFF

j_call: TRBJ2-3
clone_size: few
d_call: TRBD2
v_call: TRBV7-6
cdr3_nt: TGTGCCAGCAGCTTGACTAGCGGGAGGGCCCTCGCAGATACGCAGTATTTT
cdr3_aa: CASSLTSGRALADTQYF

j_call: TRBJ1-5
clone_size: few
d_call: NA
v_call: TRBV2
cdr3_nt: TGTGCCAGCAGTGTCACAGGGTTGGACTGGGCCCAGCATTTT
cdr3_aa: CASSVTGLDWAQHF

j_call: TRBJ2-1
clone_size: few
d_call: TRBD2
v_call: TRBV6-2/TRBV6-3
cdr3_nt: TGTGCCAGCAGTAGGCCTCGCGGGAGGGGCTCCTACAATGAGCAGTTCTTC
cdr3_aa: CASSRPRGRGSYNEQFF